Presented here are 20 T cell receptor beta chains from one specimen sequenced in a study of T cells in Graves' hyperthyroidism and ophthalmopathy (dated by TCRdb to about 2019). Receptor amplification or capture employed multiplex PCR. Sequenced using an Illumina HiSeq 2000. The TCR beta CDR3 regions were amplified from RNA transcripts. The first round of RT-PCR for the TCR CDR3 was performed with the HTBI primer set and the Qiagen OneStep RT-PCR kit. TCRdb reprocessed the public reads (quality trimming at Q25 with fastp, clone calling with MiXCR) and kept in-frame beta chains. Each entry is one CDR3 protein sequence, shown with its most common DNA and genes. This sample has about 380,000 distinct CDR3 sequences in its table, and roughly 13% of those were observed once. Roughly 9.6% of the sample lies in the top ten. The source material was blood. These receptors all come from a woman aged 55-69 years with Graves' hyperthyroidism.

Here the CDR3 reads CASRPGWLTNEKLFF. CDR3 nucleotides: TGTGCCAGTCGACCGGGTTGGTTAACTAATGAAAAACTGTTTTTT. V is TRBV19 and J is TRBJ1-4, with D uncertain. Trimming left V 8 bases short and J 1 base short, with 14 bases between. This CDR3 comprises 15 residues. Germline V gives CDR1 LNHDA, CDR2 SQIVND (reference sequence).

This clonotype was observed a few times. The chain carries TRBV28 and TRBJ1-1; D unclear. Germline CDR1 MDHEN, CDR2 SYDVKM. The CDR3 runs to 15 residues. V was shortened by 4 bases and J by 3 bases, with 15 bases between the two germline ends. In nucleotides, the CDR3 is TGTGCCAGCAGTTCGCCCGGGAGTGGGGACACTGAAGCTTTCTTT. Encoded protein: CASSSPGSGDTEAFF.

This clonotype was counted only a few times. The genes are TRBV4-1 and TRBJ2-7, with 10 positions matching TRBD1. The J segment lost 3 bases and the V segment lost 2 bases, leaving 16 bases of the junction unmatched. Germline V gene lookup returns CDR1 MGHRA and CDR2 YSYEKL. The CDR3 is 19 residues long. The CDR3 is CASSQSSPRDRGFGYEQYF. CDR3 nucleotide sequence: TGCGCCAGCAGCCAATCCTCCCCCCGGGACAGGGGATTTGGCTACGAGCAGTACTTC.

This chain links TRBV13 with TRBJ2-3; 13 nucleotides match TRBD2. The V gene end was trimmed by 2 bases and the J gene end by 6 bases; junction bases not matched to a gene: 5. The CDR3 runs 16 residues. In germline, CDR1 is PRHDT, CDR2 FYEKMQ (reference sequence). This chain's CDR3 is CASSLWTSGSWDTQYF. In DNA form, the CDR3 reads TGTGCCAGCAGCTTATGGACTAGCGGGAGTTGGGATACGCAGTATTTT.

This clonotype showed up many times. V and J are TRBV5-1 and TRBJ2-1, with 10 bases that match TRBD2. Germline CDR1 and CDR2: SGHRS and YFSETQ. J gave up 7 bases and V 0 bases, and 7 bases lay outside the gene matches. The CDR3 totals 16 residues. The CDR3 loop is CASSLAASGRPNEQFF. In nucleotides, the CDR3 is TGCGCCAGCAGCTTGGCGGCTAGCGGGAGACCAAATGAGCAGTTCTTC.

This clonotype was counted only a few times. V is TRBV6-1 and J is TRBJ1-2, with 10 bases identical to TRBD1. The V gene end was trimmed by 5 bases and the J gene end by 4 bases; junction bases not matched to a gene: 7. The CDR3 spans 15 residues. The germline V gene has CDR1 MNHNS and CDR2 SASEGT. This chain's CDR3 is CASSSGDRGIYGYTF. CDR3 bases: TGTGCCAGCAGTTCGGGGGACAGGGGAATCTATGGCTACACCTTC.

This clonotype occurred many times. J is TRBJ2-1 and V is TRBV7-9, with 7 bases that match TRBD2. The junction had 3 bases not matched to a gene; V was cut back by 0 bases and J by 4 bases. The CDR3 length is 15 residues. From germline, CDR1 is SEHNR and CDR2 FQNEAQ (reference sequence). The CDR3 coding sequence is TGTGCCAGCAGCTTAGCCGCAGCGGGGTACAATGAGCAGTTCTTC. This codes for CASSLAAAGYNEQFF.

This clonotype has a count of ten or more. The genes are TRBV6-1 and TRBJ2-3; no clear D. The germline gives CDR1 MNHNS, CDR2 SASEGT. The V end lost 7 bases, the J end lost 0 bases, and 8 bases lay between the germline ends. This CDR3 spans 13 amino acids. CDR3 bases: TGTGCCAGCATCCCTGGCAGCACAGATACGCAGTATTTT. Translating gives CASIPGSTDTQYF.

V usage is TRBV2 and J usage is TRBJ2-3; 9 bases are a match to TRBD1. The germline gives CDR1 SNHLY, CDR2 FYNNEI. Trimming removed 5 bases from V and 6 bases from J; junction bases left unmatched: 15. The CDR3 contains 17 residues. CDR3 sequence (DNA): TGTGCCAGCAGTTGGACATTTGCGGGACAGGGTCAGGATACGCAGTATTTT. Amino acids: CASSWTFAGQGQDTQYF. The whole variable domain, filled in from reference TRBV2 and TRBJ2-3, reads EPEVTQTPSHQVTQMGQEVILRCVPISNHLYFYWYRQILGQKVEFLVSFYNNEISEKSEIFDDQFSVERPDGSNFTLKIRSTKLEDSAMYFCASSWTFAGQGQDTQYFGPGTRLTVL.

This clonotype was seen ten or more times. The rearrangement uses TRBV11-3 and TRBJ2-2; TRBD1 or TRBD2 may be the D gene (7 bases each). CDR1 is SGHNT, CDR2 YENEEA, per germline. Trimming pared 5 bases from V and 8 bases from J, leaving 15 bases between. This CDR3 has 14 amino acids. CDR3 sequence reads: CASSSGDSWGELFF. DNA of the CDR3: TGTGCCAGCAGCAGCGGGGACAGTTGGGGGGAGCTGTTTTTT.

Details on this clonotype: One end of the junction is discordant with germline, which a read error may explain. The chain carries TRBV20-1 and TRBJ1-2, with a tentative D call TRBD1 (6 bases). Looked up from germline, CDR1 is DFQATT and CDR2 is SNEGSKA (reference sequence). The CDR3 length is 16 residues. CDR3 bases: TGCAGTGCTAGAGATCTAACCGGTCAGGGGAACTATGGCTACGCCTTC. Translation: CSARDLTGQGNYGYAF.

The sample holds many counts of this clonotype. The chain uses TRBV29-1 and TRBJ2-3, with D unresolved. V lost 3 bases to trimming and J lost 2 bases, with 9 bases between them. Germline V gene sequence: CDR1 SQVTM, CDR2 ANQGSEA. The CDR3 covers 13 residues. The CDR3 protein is CSVDDRFTDTQYF. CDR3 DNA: TGCAGCGTTGATGACCGATTCACAGATACGCAGTATTTT.

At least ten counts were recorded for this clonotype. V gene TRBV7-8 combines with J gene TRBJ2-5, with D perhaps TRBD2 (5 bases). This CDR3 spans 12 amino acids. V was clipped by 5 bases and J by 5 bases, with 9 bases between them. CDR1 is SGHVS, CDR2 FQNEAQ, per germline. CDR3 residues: CASSGRKETQYF. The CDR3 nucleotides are TGTGCCAGCAGCGGGAGAAAGGAGACCCAGTACTTC.

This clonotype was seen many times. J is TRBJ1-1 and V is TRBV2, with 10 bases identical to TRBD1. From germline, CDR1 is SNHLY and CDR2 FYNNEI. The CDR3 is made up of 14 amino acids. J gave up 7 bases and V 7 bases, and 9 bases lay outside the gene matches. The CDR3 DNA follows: TGTGCCAGCAAACCTGACAGGGGGCAGGGTGAAGCTTTCTTT. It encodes CASKPDRGQGEAFF.

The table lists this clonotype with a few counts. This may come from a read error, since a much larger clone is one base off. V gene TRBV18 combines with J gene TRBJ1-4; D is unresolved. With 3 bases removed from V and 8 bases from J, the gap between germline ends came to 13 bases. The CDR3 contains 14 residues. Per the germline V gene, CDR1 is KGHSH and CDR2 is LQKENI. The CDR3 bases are TGTGCCAGCTCACCTGACCGCAGGCGAGAAAAACTGTTTTTT. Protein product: CASSPDRRREKLFF. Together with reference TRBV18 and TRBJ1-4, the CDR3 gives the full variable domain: NAGVMQNPRHLVRRRGQEARLRCSPMKGHSHVYWYRQLPEEGLKFMVYLQKENIIDESGMPKERFSAEFPKEGPSILRIQQVVRGDSAAYFCASSPDRRREKLFFGSGTQLSVL.

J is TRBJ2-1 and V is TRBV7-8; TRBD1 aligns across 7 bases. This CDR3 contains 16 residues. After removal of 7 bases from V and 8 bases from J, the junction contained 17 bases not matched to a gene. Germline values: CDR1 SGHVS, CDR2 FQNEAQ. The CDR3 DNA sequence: TGTGCCAGCAAGCAACCCGGGTGGACAGGTTTACATGAGCAGTTCTTC. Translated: CASKQPGWTGLHEQFF.

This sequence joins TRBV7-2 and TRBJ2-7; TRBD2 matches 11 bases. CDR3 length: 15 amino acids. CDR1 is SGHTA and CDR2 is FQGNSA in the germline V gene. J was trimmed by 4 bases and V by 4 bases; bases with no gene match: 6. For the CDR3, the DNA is TGTGCCAGCAGCTCAGCCGGGACTAGCGGTTACGAGCAGTACTTC. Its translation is CASSSAGTSGYEQYF.

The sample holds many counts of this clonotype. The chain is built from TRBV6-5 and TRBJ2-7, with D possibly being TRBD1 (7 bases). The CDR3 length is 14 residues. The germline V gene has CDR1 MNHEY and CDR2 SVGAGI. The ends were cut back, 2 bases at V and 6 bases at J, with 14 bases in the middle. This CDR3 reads CASSYDREAFEQYF. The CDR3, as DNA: TGTGCCAGCAGTTACGACAGGGAGGCGTTCGAGCAGTACTTC.

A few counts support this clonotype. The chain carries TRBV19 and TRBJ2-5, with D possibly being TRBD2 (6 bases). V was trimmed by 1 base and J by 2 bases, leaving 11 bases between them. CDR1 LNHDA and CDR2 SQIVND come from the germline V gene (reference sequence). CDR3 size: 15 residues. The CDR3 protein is CASSIGSREQETQYF. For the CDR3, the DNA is TGTGCCAGTAGTATAGGATCCCGGGAGCAAGAGACCCAGTACTTC.

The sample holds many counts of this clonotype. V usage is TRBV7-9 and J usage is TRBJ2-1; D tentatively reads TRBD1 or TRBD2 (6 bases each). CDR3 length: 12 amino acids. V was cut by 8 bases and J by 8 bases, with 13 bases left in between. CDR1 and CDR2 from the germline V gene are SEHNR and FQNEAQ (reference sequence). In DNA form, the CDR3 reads TGTGCCAGCTCGAGGGGGGCGGATGAGCAGTTCTTC. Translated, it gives CASSRGADEQFF.